The 15 T cell receptor beta chains in this list originate from one sample, sequenced in a study of long-term antiretroviral therapy in people with HIV (dated 2022 in TCRdb). The immunoSEQ hsTCRB v3.0 assay was used at survey level resolution to sequence the TRB variable region. The table comes from immuneACCESS by way of TCRdb, which keeps in-frame sequences with V and J called. Part of the clones is missing from these tables; in studies checked, under half for an unresolved V gene and the rest for unknown reasons. The sample table lists tens of thousands of clones, about 94% of them with a count of one. The ten largest clones capture around 2.7% of the sample. Sample: unsorted PBMCs, taken roughly 7.1 years after starting antiretroviral therapy. Source of these receptors: a man aged 50 to 60 with HIV.

The J gene is TRBJ2-7, the V gene TRBV5-4, with 9 bases that match TRBD1. Germline CDR1 and CDR2: SGHNT and YYREEE (reference sequence). CDR3 length equals 14 residues. With V trimmed by 4 bases and J by 6 bases, 8 bases remained unmatched. CDR3 bases: TGTGCCAGCAGCGTAGGACAGGGGCAGGGCGAGCAGTACTTC. This gives the protein CASSVGQGQGEQYF.

The gene calls are TRBV5-6 and TRBJ2-3; D call uncertain. The CDR3 sequence is 14 residues long. The V gene lost 4 bases and the J gene lost 2 bases, with 11 bases spanning the gap. The V gene's germline CDR1 is SGHDT and CDR2 YYEEEE. The CDR3 spells CASSARRNTDTQYF. The CDR3 DNA follows: TGTGCCAGCAGCGCCCGAAGGAACACAGATACGCAGTATTTT.

The rearrangement links TRBV5-5 to TRBJ2-7, with a weak D call TRBD1 (6 bases). Germline assignment: CDR1 SGHKS and CDR2 YYEKEE (reference sequence). This CDR3 is 15 amino acids long. Trimming pared 0 bases from V and 2 bases from J, leaving 12 bases between. The CDR3 coding sequence is TGTGCCAGCAGCTTGGAGTCAGGGGTACCCTACGAGCAGTACTTC. This gives the protein CASSLESGVPYEQYF.

This chain connects TRBV4-1 to TRBJ2-1; 8 bases are shared with TRBD2. Per germline, CDR1 MGHRA and CDR2 YSYEKL. The CDR3 runs to 14 residues. The J segment lost 6 bases and the V segment lost 3 bases, leaving 4 bases of the junction unmatched. The CDR3 region has the DNA TGCGCCAGCAGCCAGGTGAGCGGGGGCAATGAGCAGTTCTTC. It specifies CASSQVSGGNEQFF.

This chain uses TRBV30 with TRBJ2-1; TRBD1 aligns across 12 bases. The V segment lost 7 bases and the J segment 8 bases; nucleotides outside the gene matches: 6. The CDR3 contains 13 residues. CDR1 is GTSNPN, CDR2 SVGIG, per germline (reference sequence). The CDR3, as DNA: TGTGCCTTTAACCGGGACAGGGGGCATGAGCAGTTCTTC. This translates into CAFNRDRGHEQFF.

This CDR3 reads CASSLRLAVPTDTQYF. The CDR3 region has the DNA TGTGCCAGCAGCCTAAGACTAGCGGTACCCACAGATACGCAGTATTTT. This chain uses TRBV7-2 with TRBJ2-3; 9 nucleotides line up with TRBD2. J gave up 2 bases and V 5 bases, and 8 bases lay outside the gene matches. Germline V CDR1 and CDR2: SGHTA, FQGNSA. This CDR3 has 16 residues. Full variable domain (remainder filled in from reference TRBV7-2 and TRBJ2-3): GAGVSQSPSNKVTEKGKDVELRCDPISGHTALYWYRQSLGQGLEFLIYFQGNSAPDKSGLPSDRFSAERTGGSVSTLTIQRTQQEDSAVYLCASSLRLAVPTDTQYFGPGTRLTVL.

This chain links TRBV25-1 with TRBJ1-5; D perhaps matches TRBD1 (5 bases). The V end was cut by 10 bases, the J end by 3 bases, with 13 bases between. The CDR3 contains 13 residues. The germline CDR1 and CDR2 sequences are MGHDK and SYGVNS. For the CDR3, the DNA is TGTGCCACCTTCTGGGGGACCAATCAGCCCCAGCATTTT. It specifies CATFWGTNQPQHF.

This rearrangement joins TRBV5-4 to TRBJ2-7; TRBD1 matches at 9 bases. J lost 7 bases, V lost 4 bases, and 9 bases had no gene match. This CDR3 comprises 14 residues. Germline assignment: CDR1 SGHNT and CDR2 YYREEE (reference sequence). The CDR3 sequence: CASSLGTGQGEQYF. The CDR3 bases are TGTGCCAGCAGCCTCGGGACAGGGCAAGGGGAGCAGTACTTC.

This rearrangement joins TRBV28 to TRBJ2-4; 10 nucleotides agree with TRBD2. V shed 2 bases, J shed 7 bases, and the junction held 5 bases outside the gene matches. Germline loops: CDR1 MDHEN, CDR2 SYDVKM. This CDR3 is 15 amino acids long. The CDR3 sequence: CASSLNSGGRNIQYF. Here the CDR3 DNA reads TGTGCCAGCAGTTTAAATAGCGGGGGGAGGAACATTCAGTACTTC.

The chain's CDR3 is CASSLPIAGSGGADTQYF. In DNA form, the CDR3 reads TGTGCCAGCAGCTTACCAATAGCGGGCTCGGGCGGGGCAGATACGCAGTATTTT. The chain uses TRBV13 and TRBJ2-3, with 7 bases identical to TRBD2. Germline-derived CDR1 and CDR2 are PRHDT and FYEKMQ (reference sequence). After removal of 2 bases from V and 4 bases from J, the junction contained 15 bases not matched to a gene. The CDR3 has 18 residues. Full variable domain (remainder filled in from reference TRBV13 and TRBJ2-3): AAGVIQSPRHLIKEKRETATLKCYPIPRHDTVYWYQQGPGQDPQFLISFYEKMQSDKGSIPDRFSAQQFSDYHSELNMSSLELGDSALYFCASSLPIAGSGGADTQYFGPGTRLTVL.

The rearrangement uses TRBV7-4 and TRBJ2-3, with TRBD2 identical over 15 bases. V shed 4 bases and J 0 bases; nucleotides not matched to a gene: 5. The germline V gene has CDR1 SGHVT and CDR2 SQSDAQ. This CDR3 is 18 amino acids long. CDR3 protein: CASSYGTSGGLSTDTQYF. The CDR3 DNA reads as TGTGCCAGCAGCTACGGGACTAGCGGGGGGCTCAGCACAGATACGCAGTATTTT.

This chain joins TRBV9 and TRBJ2-1; D gene unclear. The V gene's germline CDR1 is SGDLS and CDR2 YYNGEE. The CDR3 is made up of 15 amino acids. Trimming took off 4 bases at V and 6 bases at J, with 17 bases between the two ends. DNA of the CDR3: TGTGCCAGCAGCCCACCGGGCCCAGGTTCCAATGAGCAGTTCTTC. Translated, it gives CASSPPGPGSNEQFF.

The V call is TRBV5-4, the J call TRBJ2-2, with D hard to call. V lost 2 bases to trimming and J lost 6 bases, with 8 bases between them. Per the germline V gene, CDR1 is SGHNT and CDR2 is YYREEE (reference sequence). CDR3 length: 13 amino acids. The CDR3 DNA reads as TGTGCCAGCAGCTTCTTAACAGCCGGGGAGCTGTTTTTT. Protein sequence: CASSFLTAGELFF.

The rearrangement links TRBV5-1 to TRBJ1-6, with unresolved D. With 0 bases removed from V and 0 bases from J, the gap between germline ends came to 13 bases. CDR1 is SGHRS and CDR2 is YFSETQ in the germline V gene. The CDR3 extends over 18 amino acids. Written as DNA, the CDR3 is TGCGCCAGCAGCTTGGCCGGCATTCTGAGCTCCTATAATTCACCCCTCCACTTT. This sequence encodes CASSLAGILSSYNSPLHF.

The chain carries TRBV11-2 and TRBJ1-2, with TRBD1 as a possible D gene (6 bases). Germline V CDR1 and CDR2: SGHAT, FQNNGV. Trimming removed 1 base from V and 2 bases from J, with 11 bases in between. The length of the CDR3 is 15 residues. CDR3 nucleotide sequence: TGTGCCAGCAGCTTAGGTGCAGGGGTGAACTATGGCTACACCTTC. This sequence encodes CASSLGAGVNYGYTF.